These T cell receptor beta chains were read from a single sample in a study of T cell repertoires in cytomegalovirus infection. TCRdb ran MiXCR on the reads and lists one entry per CDR3 protein. The table lists some 940,000 distinct CDR3 sequences, 25% to 40% of them singletons, with around an eighth in the top ten. Their specific antigens are unknown. This specimen consisted of cultured CD8+ T cells from PBMCs, obtained from culture after CMV antigen stimulation. All receptors come from a human donor in good health (CMV status not recorded). Some clones in this sample may be carry-over from other donors' samples. Both conserved end residues are part of each CDR3. The D gene is left open where the match is weak. Not every row has a clone size; where given, it reads once, few, many or a size class.

J gene | D gene | V gene | clone size | CDR3 length | CDR3 protein | CDR3 DNA
TRBJ1-6 | . | TRBV27 | . | 13 | CASSLEWGSPLHF | TGTGCCAGCAGTTTAGAATGGGGTTCACCCCTCCACTTT
TRBJ2-7 | TRBD1 | TRBV20-1 | many | 17 | CSASSLFRDRGIHEQYF | TGCAGTGCTAGTTCGCTTTTCCGGGACAGGGGCATCCACGAGCAGTACTTC
TRBJ2-3 | TRBD2 | TRBV7-2 | . | 21 | CASSLPGDGDLAGLSTDTQYF | TGTGCCAGCAGCCTCCCGGGGGACGGTGACTTAGCGGGATTGAGCACAGATACGCAGTATTTT
TRBJ1-1 | . | TRBV19 | few | 14 | CASSILGLQHEAFF | TGTGCCAGTAGTATCCTGGGACTACAACATGAAGCTTTCTTT
TRBJ1-6 | TRBD1 | TRBV12-3/TRBV12-4 | many | 16 | CASSPQGGSDNSPLHF | TGTGCCAGCAGTCCCCAGGGGGGATCCGATAATTCACCCCTCCACTTT
TRBJ1-1 | TRBD1 | TRBV7-9 | . | 18 | CASSVQTGTGGGNTEAFF | TGTGCCAGCAGCGTACAAACCGGGACAGGGGGCGGAAACACTGAAGCTTTCTTT
TRBJ1-2 | . | TRBV15 | . | 13 | CATSRRTADGYTF | TGTGCCACCAGCAGACGGACAGCTGATGGCTACACCTTC
TRBJ2-5 | TRBD2 | TRBV7-9 | . | 15 | CVSSSLAGSRETQYF | TGTGTCAGCAGCTCCCTAGCGGGGTCTCGGGAGACCCAGTACTTC
TRBJ2-1 | . | TRBV5-1 | few | 13 | CASSLLGDNEQFF | TGCGCCAGCAGCTTGTTGGGTGACAATGAGCAGTTCTTC
TRBJ2-7 | TRBD1 | TRBV4-1 | . | 16 | CASSQGIDRGLYEQYF | TGCGCCAGCAGCCAAGGAATCGACAGGGGGCTCTATGAGCAGTACTTC
TRBJ2-2 | . | TRBV27 | . | 13 | CASRWGSSGELFF | TGTGCCAGCAGATGGGGATCGTCCGGGGAGCTGTTTTTT
TRBJ2-3 | . | TRBV12-3/TRBV12-4 | . | 13 | CASTLGYTETQYF | TGTGCCAGCACGCTAGGGTACACAGAGACGCAGTATTTT
TRBJ1-1 | . | TRBV6-1 | few | 17 | CASSNSPMGAMNTEAFF | TGTGCCAGCAGTAACTCTCCTATGGGGGCCATGAACACTGAAGCTTTCTTT
TRBJ1-2 | TRBD1 | TRBV20-1 | . | 13 | CSARTGGSYGYTF | TGCAGTGCCCGGACAGGGGGCTCGTATGGCTACACCTTC
TRBJ2-5 | . | TRBV2 | few | 11 | CASSEIPTQYF | TGTGCCAGCAGTGAAATCCCGACCCAGTACTTC
TRBJ2-1 | . | TRBV11-2 | once | 18 | CASSLGTVGLPRGHEQFF | TGTGCCAGCAGCTTAGGAACCGTCGGACTGCCCAGAGGTCATGAGCAGTTCTTC
TRBJ2-2 | . | TRBV7-6 | . | 12 | CASSWGHGELFF | TGTGCCAGCAGCTGGGGTCACGGGGAGCTGTTTTTT
TRBJ1-4 | . | TRBV9 | . | 15 | CASSVTGTSSGELFF | TGTGCCAGCAGCGTGACCGGGACCTCTTCGGGGGAACTGTTTTTT
TRBJ2-5 | TRBD2 | TRBV6-1 | few | 16 | CASSDPGGGKQETQYF | TGTGCCAGCAGTGACCCGGGGGGGGGGAAACAAGAGACCCAGTACTTC
TRBJ1-1 | . | TRBV6-2/TRBV6-3 | . | 14 | CASSYSAGDTEAFF | TGTGCCAGCAGTTACAGCGCAGGGGACACTGAAGCTTTCTTT
TRBJ2-3 | . | TRBV6-6 | many | 12 | CASTEATDTQYF | TGTGCCAGCACCGAGGCCACAGATACGCAGTATTTT
TRBJ1-1 | . | TRBV27 | few | 13 | CASSLRGSTEAFF | TGTGCCAGCAGTTTGAGGGGAAGCACTGAAGCTTTCTTT
TRBJ2-1 | . | TRBV7-8 | . | 14 | CASSPGVRYNEQFF | TGTGCCAGCAGCCCCGGAGTCCGCTACAATGAGCAGTTCTTC
TRBJ1-1 | . | TRBV6-6 | . | 16 | CASSYPIAGGFTEAFF | TGTGCCAGCAGTTACCCGATCGCCGGGGGATTCACTGAAGCTTTCTTT
TRBJ2-2 | . | TRBV6-5 | . | 14 | CASSYSTGSGELFF | TGTGCCAGCAGTTACTCTACAGGGTCCGGGGAGCTGTTTTTT
TRBJ1-1 | . | TRBV12-3/TRBV12-4 | . | 15 | CASSLGPNQGGGAFF | TGTGCCAGCAGTTTAGGGCCCAATCAGGGTGGAGGAGCTTTCTTT
TRBJ2-1 | TRBD1 | TRBV7-6 | . | 15 | CASSHPGTGAHEQFF | TGTGCCAGCAGCCATCCCGGGACAGGGGCCCATGAGCAGTTCTTC
TRBJ2-5 | TRBD2 | TRBV13 | . | 16 | CASSPWTSGSQETQYF | TGTGCCAGCAGCCCTTGGACTAGCGGGAGCCAAGAGACCCAGTACTTC
TRBJ2-2 | TRBD1 | TRBV7-6 | . | 17 | CASSFRDRGSYTGELFF | TGTGCCAGCAGCTTCCGGGACAGGGGGTCGTACACCGGGGAGCTGTTTTTT